This TCR beta chain was sequenced during a study of quantifying T cell responses using KT2 cells. At the level of the study: Reverse transcription used primers in the TCR alpha and beta constant regions.

The junction had 3 bases not matched to a gene; V was cut back by 0 bases and J by 5 bases. Germline CDR1 reads SNHLY; CDR2 reads FYNNEI. The length of the CDR3 is 15 residues. This clonotype appeared a few times. Each cDNA got a UMI-containing oligo ligated at its 3' end. An equimolar mix of RC1.1 and RC1.2 primed the beta chain across TRBC1 and TRBC2. TCRdb reprocessed the UMI-ligation and nested PCR reads with MiXCR, giving one entry per CDR3 protein. Here the sample spans some 43,000 distinct CDR3 sequences, about 17% being singletons. This chain uses TRBV2 with TRBJ1-2, with 10 bases that match TRBD1. Sample: PBMCs spiked with cells of the T cell clone KT2. This receptor was obtained from a human donor. The CDR3 DNA sequence: TGTGCCAGCAGTGAAGCGGGACAGGGGAAGTATGGCTACACCTTC. Protein sequence: CASSEAGQGKYGYTF.